Listed here are 26 T cell receptor beta chains from one sample, sequenced in a study of blood T cell repertoires in COVID-19. Sequenced by immunoSEQ multiplex PCR; TCRdb stores in-frame clones only, minus some. The table shows 250,000 or so clones, with over 80% occurring only once. Sequencing was done on a sample of PBMCs or T cells enriched from blood (not recorded which). The receptors were gathered from a woman under 40 with acute COVID-19.

The V and J genes are TRBV29-1 and TRBJ1-2, with D possibly being TRBD1 (6 bases). The length of the CDR3 is 14 residues. The V gene's germline CDR1 is SQVTM and CDR2 ANQGSEA. Between the trimmed V and J ends, which lost 0 bases and 4 bases, there was a span of 12 bases. CDR3 sequence: CSVEDRGWSYGYTF. CDR3 sequence (DNA): TGCAGCGTTGAAGACAGGGGTTGGTCCTATGGCTACACCTTC.

The chain joins TRBV7-3 to TRBJ2-3; 8 positions match TRBD2. CDR1 and CDR2 from the germline V gene are SGHTA and FQGTGA. V was clipped by 5 bases and J by 3 bases; unmatched bases: 10. The CDR3 has 16 residues. The CDR3 DNA reads as TGTGCCAGCAGCCAACTCGCGGGGGGCGGGACAGATACGCAGTATTTT. This gives the protein CASSQLAGGGTDTQYF.

CDR3 in DNA: TGTGCCAGCAGCCTAGAGACAGAGAACTATGGCTACACCTTC. Protein sequence: CASSLETENYGYTF. The chain has TRBV7-9 and TRBJ1-2; possible D gene TRBD1, 5 bases. The length of the CDR3 is 14 residues. In germline, CDR1 is SEHNR, CDR2 FQNEAQ (reference sequence). Trimming cost V 5 bases and J 2 bases, with 12 bases left between them. Complete variable domain (other parts from reference TRBV7-9 and TRBJ1-2): DTGVSQNPRHKITKRGQNVTFRCDPISEHNRLYWYRQTLGQGPEFLTYFQNEAQLEKSRLLSDRFSAERPKGSFSTLEIQRTEQGDSAMYLCASSLETENYGYTFGSGTRLTVV.

V is TRBV5-4 and J is TRBJ2-7; 8 bases line up with TRBD2. Unmatched junction bases numbered 6, after V lost 4 bases and J lost 0 bases. CDR3 length: 15 residues. From germline, CDR1 is SGHNT and CDR2 YYREEE (reference sequence). CDR3 coding DNA: TGTGCCAGCAGCCTGGATAGCGGGGCCTCCTACGAGCAGTACTTC. The encoded protein is CASSLDSGASYEQYF. The full variable domain, in which reference TRBV5-4 and TRBJ2-7 provide the parts outside the CDR3, is ETGVTQSPTHLIKTRGQQVTLRCSSQSGHNTVSWYQQALGQGPQFIFQYYREEENGRGNFPPRFSGLQFPNYSSELNVNALELDDSALYLCASSLDSGASYEQYFGPGTRLTVT.

This chain joins TRBV28 and TRBJ2-3, with 7 bases fitting TRBD2. The length of the CDR3 is 14 residues. V lost 4 bases and J lost 3; bases outside the gene matches: 4. The germline V gene has CDR1 MDHEN and CDR2 SYDVKM. CDR3 bases: TGTGCCAGCAGTTCGGGACTACAGACAGATACGCAGTATTTT. It codes for CASSSGLQTDTQYF.

The chain is built from TRBV27 and TRBJ1-3, with no clear D. Germline V gene sequence: CDR1 MNHEY, CDR2 SMNVEV (reference sequence). V gave up 6 bases and J gave up 4 bases, with 10 bases separating them. The CDR3 totals 13 residues. DNA for the CDR3: TGTGCCAGCAGCCCCACCCAGGGAAACACCATATATTTT. This encodes CASSPTQGNTIYF.

The CDR3 here is CASSPRQGLYEQYF. CDR3 DNA sequence: TGTGCCAGCTCCCCCAGACAGGGTCTATACGAGCAGTACTTC. J is TRBJ2-7 and V is TRBV9; 7 nucleotides align to TRBD1. The CDR3 consists of 14 residues. The germline V gene encodes CDR1 SGDLS and CDR2 YYNGEE. V lost 7 bases, J lost 4 bases, and 11 bases stayed unmatched.

This clone was counted only a few times. The chain combines TRBV4-1 with TRBJ2-7; 8 bases match TRBD1. Unmatched junction bases numbered 7, after V lost 5 bases and J lost 4 bases. There are 14 residues in the CDR3. CDR1 and CDR2 from the germline V gene are MGHRA and YSYEKL. CDR3: CASSSDRGPYEQYF. The CDR3, as DNA: TGCGCCAGCAGCTCAGACAGGGGTCCGTACGAGCAGTACTTC.

The chain is built from TRBV28 and TRBJ2-7; 7 positions agree with TRBD2. The V and J ends lost 6 bases and 2 bases, in that order; junction bases with no gene match: 13. The length of the CDR3 is 16 residues. CDR1 is MDHEN and CDR2 is SYDVKM in the germline V gene. CDR3: CASRSRIAGATYEQYF. The CDR3 DNA follows: TGTGCCAGCAGAAGTAGAATAGCGGGCGCTACCTACGAGCAGTACTTC.

The rearrangement links TRBV7-6 to TRBJ2-1, with 8 nucleotides matching TRBD2. This CDR3 has 15 amino acids. Germline CDR1 is SGHVS and CDR2 is FNYEAQ. After removal of 2 bases from V and 5 bases from J, the junction contained 5 bases not matched to a gene. The CDR3 protein is CASSLRGLDNNEQFF. The CDR3 nucleotides read TGTGCCAGCAGCTTAAGGGGACTAGACAACAATGAGCAGTTCTTC.

The gene calls are TRBV27 and TRBJ2-2; 7 positions agree with TRBD2. Germline CDR1 reads MNHEY; CDR2 reads SMNVEV (reference sequence). J lost 0 bases, V lost 6 bases, and 4 bases had no gene match. CDR3 size: 15 residues. CDR3 protein: CASSYGRPNTGELFF. The CDR3 DNA reads as TGTGCCAGCAGCTACGGGAGGCCGAACACCGGGGAGCTGTTTTTT.

V is TRBV19 and J is TRBJ2-2, with a tentative D call TRBD1 (6 bases). Trimming shortened V by 0 bases and J by 3 bases, and 8 bases separated the two germline ends. This CDR3 spans 15 amino acids. Germline V gives CDR1 LNHDA, CDR2 SQIVND (reference sequence). The CDR3 bases are TGTGCCAGTAGTATAGACTACAGGGACACCGGGGAGCTGTTTTTT. Its translation: CASSIDYRDTGELFF.

For this clone: Other DNA sequences within the sample encode an identical CDR3. The chain links TRBV18 to TRBJ1-3; 9 bases agree with TRBD1. The trim removed 2 bases at V and 4 bases at J, leaving 3 bases unmatched. Germline-derived CDR1 and CDR2 are KGHSH and LQKENI. CDR3 size: 15 residues. In nucleotides, the CDR3 is TGTGCCAGCTCACCAGGGGGACAGGGAGGAAACACCATATATTTT. Its translation is CASSPGGQGGNTIYF.

The chain uses TRBV30 and TRBJ2-7; D is uncertain. V was trimmed by 1 base and J by 6 bases, leaving 13 bases between them. CDR1 GTSNPN and CDR2 SVGIG come from the germline V gene (reference sequence). The CDR3 extends over 13 amino acids. In DNA form, the CDR3 reads TGTGCCTGGAGTGGCCTTGTTTGGGCCGAGCAGTACTTC. Its translation: CAWSGLVWAEQYF.

This clone has a handful of counts. The chain recombines TRBV15 with TRBJ1-5; D is uncertain. This CDR3 region has 14 residues. From germline, CDR1 is LNHNV and CDR2 YYDKDF (reference sequence). V was clipped by 0 bases and J by 5 bases, with 8 bases between them. CDR3 DNA: TGTGCCACCAGCAGAGATAGCAGCTATCAGCCCCAGCATTTT. It is translated as CATSRDSSYQPQHF.

CDR3 nucleotide sequence: TGTGCCAGCAGCTTCTCTGATCTAGGACTAAACATTCAGTACTTC. It specifies CASSFSDLGLNIQYF. The rearrangement uses TRBV7-8 and TRBJ2-4; perhaps TRBD2 as D (5 bases). The ends were cut back, 3 bases at V and 6 bases at J, with 15 bases in the middle. The CDR3 has 15 residues. Germline V CDR1 and CDR2: SGHVS, FQNEAQ.

The chain has TRBV4-1 and TRBJ2-2, with D tentatively TRBD1 (5 bases). This CDR3 has 15 amino acids. CDR1 and CDR2 (germline): MGHRA, YSYEKL. The V gene lost 4 bases and the J gene lost 6 bases, with 15 bases spanning the gap. The CDR3 DNA follows: TGCGCCAGCAGCCCAACTCGACAGTTTGCCGGGGAGCTGTTTTTT. Its protein is CASSPTRQFAGELFF.

CDR3 in DNA: TGTGCCAGCATTCCGACAGGGAGTCCTAATGAAAAACTGTTTTTT. Protein sequence: CASIPTGSPNEKLFF. The chain has TRBV2 and TRBJ1-4, with 7 bases aligning to TRBD1. Germline V gene lookup returns CDR1 SNHLY and CDR2 FYNNEI. The CDR3 length is 15 residues. V was clipped by 7 bases and J by 3 bases; unmatched bases: 8.

The rearrangement links TRBV6-5 to TRBJ2-1, with unresolved D. Trimming removed 8 bases at V and 2 bases at J, with 7 bases between. Germline loops: CDR1 MNHEY, CDR2 SVGAGI. The CDR3 loop spans 12 amino acids. The CDR3 is CASQETYNEQFF. The CDR3 DNA is TGTGCCAGCCAAGAGACCTACAATGAGCAGTTCTTC.

The chain links TRBV19 to TRBJ2-6, with D tentatively TRBD1 (6 bases). This CDR3 has 14 residues. Germline V lookup: CDR1 LNHDA, CDR2 SQIVND (reference sequence). Trimming took off 11 bases at V and 4 bases at J, with 15 bases between the two ends. Here the CDR3 reads CAGYRVSGANVLTF. CDR3 nucleotides: TGTGCCGGATACAGGGTCTCCGGGGCCAACGTCCTGACTTTC.

The rearrangement uses TRBV5-1 and TRBJ2-1, with D perhaps TRBD1 (6 bases). In germline, CDR1 is SGHRS, CDR2 YFSETQ. This CDR3 contains 14 residues. V lost 4 bases, J lost 8 bases, and 16 bases lay in between. The CDR3 nucleotides are TGCGCCAGCAGCCTGGACACAGGGACGGATGAGCAGTTCTTC. As protein: CASSLDTGTDEQFF.

CDR3 protein: CASSVTGTSGNYEQFF. CDR3 in DNA: TGTGCCAGCAGTGTCACCGGGACTAGCGGGAATTATGAGCAGTTCTTC. The chain recombines TRBV27 with TRBJ2-1; the match to TRBD2 covers 13 bases. Germline lookup yields CDR1 MNHEY and CDR2 SMNVEV (reference sequence). With V trimmed by 5 bases and J by 8 bases, 9 bases remained unmatched. There are 16 residues in the CDR3.

The rearrangement uses TRBV7-8 and TRBJ2-3; 9 bases agree with TRBD2. The V and J ends lost 5 bases and 6 bases, in that order; junction bases with no gene match: 12. Germline CDR1 and CDR2: SGHVS and FQNEAQ. CDR3 length equals 16 residues. CDR3 sequence: CASSQRVSGSWDTQYF. CDR3 nucleotides: TGTGCCAGCAGCCAGAGGGTTAGCGGGAGTTGGGATACGCAGTATTTT. The full variable domain, rest sourced from reference TRBV7-8 and TRBJ2-3, is GAGVSQSPRYKVAKRGQDVALRCDPISGHVSLFWYQQALGQGPEFLTYFQNEAQLDKSGLPSDRFFAERPEGSVSTLKIQRTQQEDSAVYLCASSQRVSGSWDTQYFGPGTRLTVL.

This clone has just one count. V is TRBV18 and J is TRBJ1-1; maybe TRBD1 (6 bases). This CDR3 is 14 amino acids long. Trimming shortened V by 2 bases and J by 5 bases, and 12 bases separated the two germline ends. The germline V gene has CDR1 KGHSH and CDR2 LQKENI. The CDR3 nucleotides are TGTGCCAGCTCACCAAGTGAACAGGGTACTGAAGCTTTCTTT. Translation: CASSPSEQGTEAFF.

This chain links TRBV11-2 with TRBJ2-7; 8 positions match TRBD2. In germline, CDR1 is SGHAT, CDR2 FQNNGV. The CDR3 totals 14 residues. With 1 base clipped from V and 3 bases from J, the junction kept 2 bases outside the gene matches. The DNA of the CDR3 is TGTGCCAGCAGCTTAGGCGGGAGGTTCTACGAGCAGTACTTC. Its protein product is CASSLGGRFYEQYF.

A remark on this clone: Other DNA sequences in the same sample also yield this CDR3. The chain has TRBV19 and TRBJ1-6; 10 bases fit TRBD1. This CDR3 spans 15 amino acids. V was clipped by 5 bases and J by 10 bases; unmatched bases: 8. Germline CDR1 and CDR2: LNHDA and SQIVND (reference sequence). Written as DNA, the CDR3 is TGTGCCAGTAGTCCTCAGACAGGGGGCAACTCACCCCTCCACTTT. Translating gives CASSPQTGGNSPLHF.